The sequence of this T cell receptor beta chain was determined in a study of regulatory T cells in long-lasting Graves disease listed by TCRdb under 2021. As for the study more broadly: Patients with newly diagnosed Graves' disease had been on antithyroid drugs for under 3 months. Patients with persistent Graves' disease were compared with patients with newly diagnosed Graves' disease using TCR sequencing and RNA sequencing of peripheral blood. The study took place in China and was registered as a clinical trial. A total of roughly 35 samples underwent TCR sequencing: about 13 from persistent and roughly 20 from newly diagnosed Graves' disease patients.

The time point label, as the study defines it: newly diagnosed GD, antithyroid drugs for less than 3 months. RNA was extracted from PBMCs in TRIzol for both TCR sequencing and RNA sequencing. Graves' disease was diagnosed according to American Thyroid Association guidelines. Recruitment of patients was carried out at an endocrinology department in Xi'an, China. Each patient gave 8.5 to 9.5 milliliters of peripheral blood, collected in an EDTA anticoagulant tube. PBMCs were isolated by Ficoll Paque Plus density gradient separation without further T cell sorting. RNA quality was checked with an Agilent 2100 Bioanalyzer and agarose gel, and concentration with a NanoDrop 2000. Preparation of the library involved multiplex PCR. Instrument on record: Illumina HiSeq 4000. TCR beta libraries were built with iRepertoire HTBI primers and Arm-PCR amplification of CDR3 regions. Gel purification was performed on PCR products prior to sequencing. In the source study's methods: Gene usage analysis of CDR3 amino acid clonotypes relied on the approximately 68 TRBV and 12 to 15 TRBJ segments identified across samples. COPE and FqMerger were used to merge filtered high-quality paired reads into contigs. BLAST was used to align contigs to the IMGT TRBV, TRBD and TRBJ reference genes, and CDR3 was defined following IMGT. Highly expanded clones were defined as clonotypes with a frequency above 0.1%. Repertoire diversity was measured by Shannon entropy, and V-J evenness by the Gini coefficient. Public clonotypes were defined as clonotypes shared by more than one individual. TCRdb trimmed the raw reads at Q25, called clones with MiXCR and kept productive beta chains. CDR3 protein duplicates are merged, each entry listing the most common genes and DNA. The V and J calls were not made by the authors but by TCRdb's processing. The sample contains about 620,000 distinct CDR3 sequences, roughly 15% of them found a single time. The ten largest clones represent roughly 18% of the sample.

Only a few counts were recorded for this clonotype. What antigen it recognizes has not been identified. No base quality values were provided; no much bigger clone lies one nucleotide off. Including the terminal cysteine and phenylalanine, the CDR3 comprises 16 residues. The entry retains the CDR3 DNA only, 48 bases that are in frame from base 1. Here V drops 3 bases and J drops 8 bases, and the junction holds 12 bases not matched to any gene. The germline V gene gives CDR1 as SGDLS and CDR2 as YYNGEE. Here is what the overall study found, with its caveats: Only the TCR beta chain was sequenced and analyzed. Compared with newly diagnosed patients, patients with persistent Graves' disease had lower TCR Shannon entropy and fewer highly expanded clones, which suggests clonal expansion. Persistent patients shared more public clonotypes among themselves (2,741) than newly diagnosed patients did (approximately 970). The small sample size was acknowledged by the authors as a limitation that may reduce accuracy. Peripheral blood alone was examined, since thyroid tissue, which constituted the primary lesion, could not be accessed. Preferential use of TRBV28, TRBJ1-2 and TRBJ2-5 was observed in persistent disease, whereas TRBV20-1 and TRBJ2-1 were favored in newly diagnosed disease.

The sample also formed part of further work on T cells in Graves' hyperthyroidism and ophthalmopathy. From the second report: A patient counted as having stable Graves' hyperthyroidism if no progression to ophthalmopathy occurred over 18 months of follow-up. Hyperthyroidism patients were aged 18 to 65 years and newly diagnosed, with disease duration of less than 2 months. Any patient with an uncontrolled infection, another autoimmune disease, pregnancy or lactation was excluded. Diagnoses relied on clinical symptoms, serum thyroxine and TRAb, thyroid ultrasound and orbital computed tomography. For the first round of RT-PCR on the TCR CDR3, the HTBI primer set was used together with the Qiagen OneStep RT-PCR kit. Most expanded thyroid clonotypes (frequency above 0.001) were also detected in blood, a finding suggesting that blood repertoires may reflect thyroid immune responses. A 13 V-J signature model separated ophthalmopathy from stable hyperthyroidism, with around 88% sensitivity and 81.08% specificity in cross-validation and 80%/75% in testing. In validation, the model predicted progression to ophthalmopathy a median of about 5.9 months before onset, with roughly 70% sensitivity and roughly 77% specificity. TCR V-J signatures able to tell the groups apart were searched for in a discovery cohort of 100 or so patients, of whom over 40 had Graves' ophthalmopathy and roughly 59 had stable Graves' hyperthyroidism. Whether ophthalmopathy could be predicted prospectively was tested in an independent validation cohort made up of under 20 hyperthyroidism patients plus 17 patients who later progressed to ophthalmopathy. For training and testing, the approximately 97 patients in the discovery cohort were randomly divided in a 7:3 ratio. In over five Graves' hyperthyroidism patients, the study also compared T-cell repertoires from thyroid tissue with T-cell repertoires from blood. After blood sampling, hyperthyroidism patients were treated with methimazole at a starting dose of 30 mg daily, and ophthalmopathy patients were treated with high-dose intravenous methylprednisolone. Libraries were constructed in a second round of multiplex PCR, after which size selection and purification were performed. Libraries were sequenced paired-end with 100 bp reads on an Illumina HiSeq2000. SOAPnuke was used to process the raw data, with reads discarded if the reads contained adapters or uncalled bases, had a mean Phred below 15, or lacked an exact constant-primer or identifier match. High-quality paired reads were merged using COPE v1.2.5, and each unique nucleotide sequence was defined as a clonotype. MiTCR v1.1 was used to align the clonotypes against IMGT TRBV, TRBD and TRBJ reference segments. The analysis was restricted to V-J combinations with a frequency above 0.0001, which together covered 99.2% of the repertoires. The TCS score was defined as the ratio of F50 (clonal expansion) to E x V (chaos), calculated using BLOSUM62-based TCRdist between CDR3 peptides within each V-J. Welch's t-statistics and random forest reduced fewer than 550 V-J features to some 14, which were used in a naive Bayes classifier (R e1071). Sample size was not statistically predetermined, and blinding of investigators to group allocation was not performed. According to the paper, TCR Vbeta CDR3 sequencing was carried out on 120 to 150 peripheral blood samples, which came from 40 to 45 ophthalmopathy, under 80 hyperthyroidism and some 17 progressor patients.

The chain was built from TRBV9 and TRBJ2-4; 9 bases in the middle match TRBD1. The sample here was peripheral blood mononuclear cells (PBMCs), taken at new diagnosis, from a patient treated with antithyroid drugs. The TCR originated in a woman aged 25 to 39 with Graves disease. Donor details come from another sample of the same person, matched by shared clones. The CDR3 region has the sequence CASSALLGQGGDIQYF. The DNA is TGTGCCAGCAGCGCCTTACTGGGACAGGGAGGCGACATTCAGTACTTC. The entire variable domain, with the stretches around the CDR3 drawn from the reference TRBV9 and TRBJ2-4 proteins, is DSGVTQTPKHLITATGQRVTLRCSPRSGDLSVYWYQQSLDQGLQFLIQYYNGEERAKGNILERFSAQQFPDLHSELNLSSLELGDSALYFCASSALLGQGGDIQYFGAGTRLSVL.